The entry that follows covers one T cell receptor beta chain sequence. This clone was detected only a few times. Its antigen remains undetermined. Per-base quality was not reported, and no clone a single base away is much larger than it. This record belongs to a study of metastatic and nonmetastatic thyroid tumors (TCRdb year 2020). A note on the overall study: Repertoires were compared across peripheral blood and tumor or nodule tissue samples from malignant and benign thyroid patients.

V lost 7 bases and J lost 3 bases, and the count of bases not matched to a germline gene is 9. Sequences SNHLY (CDR1) and FYNNEI (CDR2) are obtained from the germline V gene. The CDR3 runs 14 amino acids, cysteine and phenylalanine included. Of all the DNA, just the CDR3 is kept, 42 bases in frame from base 1. General conclusions and limits of the study: TCR beta diversity was reported as significantly higher in malignant tumors than in benign nodules, in both blood and tumor samples.

Receptor amplification or capture employed PCR. Sequencing was performed on an Illumina HiSeq 4000. High-throughput sequencing was used to profile the CDR3 region of the TCR beta-chain in every patient. The authors' pipeline ran thus. The researchers built a classifier to tell apart papillary thyroid cancer patients with distant metastasis, based on CDR3 differences among clinicopathological groups. The Shannon index was used to measure repertoire diversity, and the Morisita-Horn index was used to measure how similar tumor and blood repertoires were. TCRdb's own reprocessing of the public reads used fastp at Q25 and MiXCR and kept productive beta chains. The V and J calls were not made by the authors but by TCRdb's processing. The sample has over 9,000 clones on record, 25% to 35% of them singletons. Of the sample, over 20% falls within the top ten clones. None of the patients had been given any treatment before thyroid surgery. Patient clinical samples collected from about 2011 to 2019 were retrospectively analysed using T-cell receptor beta sequencing.

The sequenced sample consisted of adjacent normal tissue. The chain is made from TRBV2 and TRBJ2-7, and 7 bases in between align with TRBD1. The source is a male donor with papillary thyroid cancer or a benign thyroid nodule (not recorded which). Some clones in this sample may be carry-over from other donors' samples. The CDR3 protein: CASTKRTGLYEQYF. The base sequence is TGTGCCAGCACCAAAAGGACAGGACTCTACGAGCAGTACTTC.